Sequencing of this T cell receptor beta chain was carried out in a study of blood T cells in healthy people across ages. Sample-barcoded 5' priming and a J-beta primer mix drove a second PCR of 7 to 11 cycles. One entry per CDR3 protein results from TCRdb running MiXCR on the 5' RACE reads. The repertoire holds some 1,000,000 distinct CDR3 sequences, with about 25% as singletons. Germline CDR1 reads DFQATT; CDR2 reads SNEGSKA (reference sequence). The V and J ends lost 6 bases and 4 bases, in that order; junction bases with no gene match: 6. This CDR3 spans 13 amino acids. The data also belong to a second study, concerning T cells of mothers and their children.

The chain has TRBV20-1 and TRBJ1-2; 9 bases match TRBD1. Material: blood. The clonotype originates from a girl aged 2 to 9 in good health. CDR3 bases: TGCAGTGCCCGGGACAGGGCTTTCTATGGCTACACCTTC. Amino acids: CSARDRAFYGYTF.